A selection of T cell receptor beta chains follows, all from one sample in a study of control samples from healthy donors and cancer patients. Data came from immunoSEQ multiplex PCR; TCRdb stores just in-frame clones and leaves some out. The table shows about 70,000 clones, with more than 75% occurring only once. The sequenced sample consisted of PBMCs. The source of these receptors is a woman aged 45 to 65 with head and neck cancer. CDR3s include the opening cysteine and the closing phenylalanine or tryptophan. A D gene is named only where the DNA matches it firmly. Clone size is shown for a subset of rows, as once, few, many or a class of expanded clone.

TRBJ1-1 | TRBV5-4 | - | 15 | - | CASNEGVGVDTEAFF | TGTGCCTCCAACGAGGGGGTTGGCGTTGACACTGAAGCTTTCTTT
TRBJ1-5 | TRBV7-9 | - | 13 | few | CASSFGRNQPQHF | TGTGCCAGCAGCTTCGGGAGAAATCAGCCCCAGCATTTT
TRBJ1-2 | TRBV5-6 | - | 12 | - | CASSLNQGGYTF | TGTGCCAGCAGCCTAAACCAAGGAGGCTACACCTTC
TRBJ2-3 | TRBV5-1 | - | 15 | - | CASSPLGGRTDTQYF | TGCGCCAGCAGCCCGTTAGGGGGACGCACAGATACGCAGTATTTT
TRBJ2-3 | TRBV5-1 | TRBD2 | 15 | - | CASSLLAGNSDTQYF | TGCGCCAGCAGCCTATTAGCGGGGAACTCAGATACGCAGTATTTT
TRBJ1-5 | TRBV28 | - | 14 | few | CASSPSQGSQPQHF | TGTGCCAGCAGTCCGTCACAGGGAAGTCAGCCCCAGCATTTT
TRBJ1-3 | TRBV2 | - | 15 | - | CASSEGGGSGNTIYF | TGTGCCAGCAGTGAAGGAGGGGGGTCCGGAAACACCATATATTTT
TRBJ2-5 | TRBV5-1 | - | 15 | - | CASTSRGASGETQYF | TGCGCCAGCACTTCGAGGGGGGCTAGTGGAGAGACCCAGTACTTC
TRBJ2-2 | TRBV11-3 | - | 11 | - | CASSLAGELFF | TGTGCCAGCAGCTTGGCCGGGGAGCTGTTTTTT
TRBJ2-3 | TRBV5-1 | - | 16 | - | CASSLEGALPTDTQYF | TGCGCCAGCAGCTTGGAAGGGGCCTTACCCACAGATACGCAGTATTTT
TRBJ2-7 | TRBV9 | - | 15 | - | CASSAGTVATYEQYF | TGTGCCAGCAGCGCTGGGACGGTCGCGACCTACGAGCAGTACTTC
TRBJ1-1 | TRBV7-9 | TRBD1 | 15 | - | CASSAPQGASTEAFF | TGTGCCAGCAGCGCACCACAGGGGGCCAGTACTGAAGCTTTCTTT
TRBJ1-1 | TRBV7-3 | - | 13 | - | CASSLSMNTEAFF | TGTGCCAGCAGCTTAAGCATGAACACTGAAGCTTTCTTT
TRBJ1-6 | TRBV5-6 | - | 14 | - | CASSFGNRRSPLHF | TGTGCCAGCAGCTTTGGGAATCGACGGTCACCCCTCCACTTT
TRBJ2-5 | TRBV14 | - | 14 | - | CASSQVGSAPSQYF | TGTGCCAGCAGCCAAGTCGGTAGCGCCCCGTCCCAGTACTTC
TRBJ2-1 | TRBV23-1 | - | 13 | - | CASKPQGGREQFF | TGCGCCAGCAAACCGCAGGGGGGCCGTGAGCAGTTCTTC
TRBJ1-2 | TRBV28 | - | 14 | once | CASSRAGSNYGYTF | TGTGCCAGCAGCCGAGCAGGGTCGAACTATGGCTACACCTTC
TRBJ1-4 | TRBV10-3 | TRBD1 | 17 | - | CAISEGTVTATNEKLFF | TGTGCCATCAGTGAGGGGACAGTTACGGCAACTAATGAAAAACTGTTTTTT
TRBJ2-3 | TRBV5-1 | - | 14 | - | CASSPGPSTDTQYF | TGCGCCAGCAGTCCGGGACCCAGCACAGATACGCAGTATTTT
TRBJ2-1 | TRBV29-1 | TRBD1 | 13 | - | CSVDRAAYNEQFF | TGCAGCGTGGACAGGGCTGCCTACAATGAGCAGTTCTTC
TRBJ2-5 | TRBV5-1 | TRBD1 | 16 | - | CASSTTGIVRQGTQYF | TGCGCCAGCAGCACGACAGGGATAGTACGGCAAGGGACCCAGTACTTC
TRBJ2-3 | TRBV28 | - | 14 | - | CASSEGGWTDTQYF | TGTGCCAGCAGTGAGGGAGGTTGGACAGATACGCAGTATTTT
TRBJ1-2 | TRBV29-1 | TRBD1 | 14 | - | CSVVGQGAAGGYTF | TGCAGCGTTGTGGGACAGGGGGCGGCTGGTGGCTACACCTTC
TRBJ2-3 | TRBV7-7 | TRBD2 | 15 | - | CASSFGRGTTDTQYF | TGTGCCAGCAGCTTTGGGAGGGGAACGACAGATACGCAGTATTTT
TRBJ1-5 | TRBV2 | - | 15 | - | CASSEVGTRNQPQHF | TGTGCCAGCAGTGAAGTCGGGACAAGAAATCAGCCCCAGCATTTT
TRBJ1-5 | TRBV7-2 | - | 13 | - | CASSLGGFQPQHF | TGTGCCAGCAGCTTAGGAGGTTTCCAGCCCCAGCATTTT
TRBJ1-1 | TRBV28 | - | 14 | - | CASSPRQKNTEAFF | TGTGCCAGCAGTCCCCGACAGAAAAACACTGAAGCTTTCTTT
TRBJ1-2 | TRBV6-6 | - | 12 | - | CASSYGGYGYTF | TGTGCCAGCAGTTACGGGGGGTACGGCTACACCTTC
TRBJ2-1 | TRBV7-9 | TRBD2 | 14 | - | CASSWTSADNEQFF | TGTGCCAGCAGCTGGACTAGCGCCGACAATGAGCAGTTCTTC
TRBJ2-5 | TRBV28 | - | 14 | - | CASSQRDILKTQYF | TGTGCCAGCAGCCAACGGGACATCCTAAAGACCCAGTACTTC
TRBJ1-1 | TRBV28 | - | 16 | - | CASSPPLYRTNTEAFF | TGTGCCAGCAGCCCCCCCCTGTACAGGACGAACACTGAAGCTTTCTTT
TRBJ1-1 | TRBV15 | TRBD1 | 14 | - | CATSRRDRNTEAFF | TGTGCCACCAGCAGGAGGGACAGGAACACTGAAGCTTTCTTT
TRBJ1-5 | TRBV2 | - | 17 | - | CASSEALGLGGNQPQHF | TGTGCCAGCAGTGAAGCCCTCGGTTTGGGGGGCAATCAGCCCCAGCATTTT
TRBJ2-1 | TRBV18 | TRBD2 | 16 | - | CASSPPGSSGPNEQFF | TGTGCCAGCTCACCACCAGGGTCTAGCGGGCCGAATGAGCAGTTCTTC
TRBJ2-3 | TRBV3-1/TRBV3-2 | TRBD2 | 15 | - | CASSLGLADTDTQYF | TGTGCCAGCAGCCTAGGACTAGCGGACACAGATACGCAGTATTTT
TRBJ1-4 | TRBV4-3 | - | 18 | - | CASSQGWQVIATNEKLFF | TGCGCCAGCAGCCAAGGCTGGCAGGTCATTGCAACTAATGAAAAACTGTTTTTT
TRBJ1-2 | TRBV27 | - | 17 | - | CASSLKGNSRSNYGYTF | TGTGCCAGCAGTTTGAAAGGTAACTCTAGATCTAACTATGGCTACACCTTC
TRBJ1-2 | TRBV19 | - | 12 | - | CASTTWGGGYTF | TGTGCCAGTACCACCTGGGGGGGTGGCTACACCTTC
TRBJ2-1 | TRBV5-6 | TRBD2 | 14 | few | CASRLAGPDNEQFF | TGTGCCAGCAGGCTAGCGGGCCCTGACAATGAGCAGTTCTTC
TRBJ2-7 | TRBV7-6 | - | 16 | - | CASSSTGTPSSYEQYF | TGTGCCAGCAGCTCTACCGGGACACCATCCTCCTACGAGCAGTACTTC
TRBJ1-1 | TRBV15 | - | 13 | - | CATSRGASTEAFF | TGTGCCACCAGCAGAGGGGCGAGCACTGAAGCTTTCTTT
TRBJ1-3 | TRBV30 | - | 15 | - | CAWSLSGFSGNTIYF | TGTGCCTGGAGTCTAAGCGGGTTCTCTGGAAACACCATATATTTT
TRBJ2-1 | TRBV19 | - | 19 | few | CASRLLWEGQASSYNEQFF | TGTGCCAGTAGGCTATTATGGGAAGGGCAGGCCAGCTCCTACAATGAGCAGTTCTTC